This TCR beta chain came from a study of blood T cell repertoires in COVID-19. Looking at the study overall: In each case, the material was cDNA or gDNA derived from T cells, B-cell-depleted T cells, or PBMCs.

Germline assignment: CDR1 KGHDR and CDR2 SFDVKD. With 4 bases clipped from V and 7 bases from J, the junction kept 13 bases outside the gene matches. The CDR3 sequence is 17 residues long. In the source study's methods: Using reference gene primer amplification, nucleated cell counts were estimated. Data came from immunoSEQ multiplex PCR; TCRdb stores just in-frame clones and leaves some out. V, J and clone size are those of that table, while D and trimming were read from the DNA. The table records about 86,000 clones, 80% to 90% of them present only once. The sequence came from a human donor in a cohort sampled during active COVID-19. The sequenced material came from peripheral blood. The V call is TRBV24-1, the J call TRBJ1-4; 8 nucleotides match TRBD1. The CDR3 sequence: CATSDSPSGQGAEKLFF. The CDR3 nucleotides read TGTGCCACCAGTGACTCCCCAAGTGGTCAGGGGGCTGAAAAACTGTTTTTT.